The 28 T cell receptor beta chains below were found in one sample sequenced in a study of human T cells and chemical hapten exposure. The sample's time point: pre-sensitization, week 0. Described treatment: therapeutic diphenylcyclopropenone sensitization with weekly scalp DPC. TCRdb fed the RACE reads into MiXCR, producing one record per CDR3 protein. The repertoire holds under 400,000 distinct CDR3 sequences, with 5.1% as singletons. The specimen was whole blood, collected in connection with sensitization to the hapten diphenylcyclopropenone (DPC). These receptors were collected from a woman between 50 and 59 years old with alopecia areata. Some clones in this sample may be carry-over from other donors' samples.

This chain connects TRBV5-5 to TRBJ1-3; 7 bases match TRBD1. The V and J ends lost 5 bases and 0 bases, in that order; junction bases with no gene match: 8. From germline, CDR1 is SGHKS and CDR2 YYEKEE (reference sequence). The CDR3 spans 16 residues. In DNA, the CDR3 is TGTGCCAGCAGTCCGGACAGGCGACTCTCTGGAAACACCATATATTTT. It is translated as CASSPDRRLSGNTIYF.

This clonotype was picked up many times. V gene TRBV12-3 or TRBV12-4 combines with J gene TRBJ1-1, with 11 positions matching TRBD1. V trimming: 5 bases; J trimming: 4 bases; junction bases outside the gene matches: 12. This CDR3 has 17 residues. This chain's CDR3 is CASSRTGGRTSITEAFF. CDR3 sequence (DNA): TGTGCCAGCAGTCGGACAGGGGGCAGGACTAGTATCACTGAAGCTTTCTTT.

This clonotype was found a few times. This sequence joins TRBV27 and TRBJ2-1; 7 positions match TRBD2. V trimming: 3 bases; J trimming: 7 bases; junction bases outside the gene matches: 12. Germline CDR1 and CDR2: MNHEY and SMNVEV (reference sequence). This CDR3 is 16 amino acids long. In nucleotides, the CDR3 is TGTGCCAGCAGTTTTTATGGCGGGGGAGACAGAAATGAGCAGTTCTTC. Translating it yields CASSFYGGGDRNEQFF.

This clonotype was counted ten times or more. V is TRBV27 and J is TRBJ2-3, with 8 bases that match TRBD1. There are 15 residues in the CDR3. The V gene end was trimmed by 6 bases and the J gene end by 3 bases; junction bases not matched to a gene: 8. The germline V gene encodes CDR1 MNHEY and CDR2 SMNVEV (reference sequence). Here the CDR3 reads CASSPRGRGTDTQYF. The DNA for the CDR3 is TGTGCCAGCAGCCCCAGGGGGCGAGGAACAGATACGCAGTATTTT.

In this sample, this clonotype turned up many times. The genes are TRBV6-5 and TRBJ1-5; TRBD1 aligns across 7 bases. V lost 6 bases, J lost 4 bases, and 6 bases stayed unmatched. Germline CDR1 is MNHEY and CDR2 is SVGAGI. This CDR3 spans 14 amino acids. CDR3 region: CASSPARGNQPQHF. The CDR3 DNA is TGTGCCAGCAGCCCCGCCAGGGGGAATCAGCCCCAGCATTTT.

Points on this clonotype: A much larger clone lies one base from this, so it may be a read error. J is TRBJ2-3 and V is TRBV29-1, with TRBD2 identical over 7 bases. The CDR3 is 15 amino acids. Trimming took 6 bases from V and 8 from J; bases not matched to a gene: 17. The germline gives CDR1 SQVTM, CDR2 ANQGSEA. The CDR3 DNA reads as TGCAGCGTCGAGGATCCGGGACTAATTATGGGTACGCAGTATTTT. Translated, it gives CSVEDPGLIMGTQYF.

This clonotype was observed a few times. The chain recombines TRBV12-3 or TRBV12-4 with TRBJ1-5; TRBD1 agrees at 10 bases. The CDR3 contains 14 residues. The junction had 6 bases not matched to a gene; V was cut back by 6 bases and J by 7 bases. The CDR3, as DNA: TGTGCCAGCAGAGGGACAGGGGAAAGGCAGCCCCAGCATTTT. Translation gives CASRGTGERQPQHF.

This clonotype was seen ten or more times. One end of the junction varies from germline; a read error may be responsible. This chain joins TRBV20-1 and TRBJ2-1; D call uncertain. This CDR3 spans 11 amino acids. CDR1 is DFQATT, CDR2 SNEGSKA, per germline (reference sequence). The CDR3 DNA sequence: TGCAGTGCAAGGGTCCGCGACTCGTCCCTCTTC. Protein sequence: CSARVRDSSLF.

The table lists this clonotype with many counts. CDR3 sequence: CASSEVGRAYEQYF. The CDR3 nucleotides are TGTGCCAGCAGTGAAGTGGGTAGGGCCTACGAGCAGTACTTC. This rearrangement joins TRBV25-1 to TRBJ2-7, with unresolved D. The V gene's germline CDR1 is MGHDK and CDR2 SYGVNS. The V and J ends lost 2 bases and 2 bases respectively, with 10 bases between them. The CDR3 has 14 residues.

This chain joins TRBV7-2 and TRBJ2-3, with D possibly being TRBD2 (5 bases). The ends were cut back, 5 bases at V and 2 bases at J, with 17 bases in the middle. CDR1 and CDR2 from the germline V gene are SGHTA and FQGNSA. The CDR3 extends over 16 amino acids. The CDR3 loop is CASSRPSFASTDTQYF. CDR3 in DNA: TGTGCCAGCAGCCGACCTAGCTTTGCCTCCACAGATACGCAGTATTTT.

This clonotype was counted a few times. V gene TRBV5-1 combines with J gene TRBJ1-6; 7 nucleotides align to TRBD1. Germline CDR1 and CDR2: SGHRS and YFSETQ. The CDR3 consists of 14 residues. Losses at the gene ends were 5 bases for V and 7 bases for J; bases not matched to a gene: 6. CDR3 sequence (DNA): TGCGCCAGCAGTTCCGGACAGGACAATTCACCCCTCCACTTT. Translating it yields CASSSGQDNSPLHF.

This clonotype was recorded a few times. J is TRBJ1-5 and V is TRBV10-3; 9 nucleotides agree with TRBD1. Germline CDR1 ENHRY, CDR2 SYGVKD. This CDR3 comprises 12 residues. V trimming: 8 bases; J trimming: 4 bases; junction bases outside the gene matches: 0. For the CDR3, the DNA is TGTGCCATCGGGACAGGGAATCAGCCCCAGCATTTT. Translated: CAIGTGNQPQHF.

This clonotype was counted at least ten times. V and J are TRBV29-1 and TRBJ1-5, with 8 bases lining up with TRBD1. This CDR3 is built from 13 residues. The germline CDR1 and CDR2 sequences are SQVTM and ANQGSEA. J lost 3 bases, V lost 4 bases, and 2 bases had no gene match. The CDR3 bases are TGCAGCGTTGTCCAGGGGGCCAATCAGCCCCAGCATTTT. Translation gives CSVVQGANQPQHF.

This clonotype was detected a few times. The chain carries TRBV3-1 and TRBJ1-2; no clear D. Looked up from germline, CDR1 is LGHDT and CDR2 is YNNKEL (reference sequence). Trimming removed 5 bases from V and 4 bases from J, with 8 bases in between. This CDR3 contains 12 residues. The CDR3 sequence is CASSSDVYGYTF. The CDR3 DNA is TGTGCCAGCAGCTCGGACGTCTATGGCTACACCTTC.

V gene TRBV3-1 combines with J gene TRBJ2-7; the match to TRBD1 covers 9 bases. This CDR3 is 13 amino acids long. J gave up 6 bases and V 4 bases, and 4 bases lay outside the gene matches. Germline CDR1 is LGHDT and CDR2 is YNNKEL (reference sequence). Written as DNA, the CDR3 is TGTGCCAGCAGCCTCCGGACAGGGGCCGAGCAGTACTTC. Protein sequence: CASSLRTGAEQYF.

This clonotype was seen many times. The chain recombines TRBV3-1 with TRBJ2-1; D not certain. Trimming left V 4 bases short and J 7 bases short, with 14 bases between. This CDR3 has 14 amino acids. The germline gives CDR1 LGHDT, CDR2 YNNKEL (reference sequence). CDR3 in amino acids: CASSPRFDINEQFF. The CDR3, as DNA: TGTGCCAGCAGCCCGAGGTTTGATATAAATGAGCAGTTCTTC.

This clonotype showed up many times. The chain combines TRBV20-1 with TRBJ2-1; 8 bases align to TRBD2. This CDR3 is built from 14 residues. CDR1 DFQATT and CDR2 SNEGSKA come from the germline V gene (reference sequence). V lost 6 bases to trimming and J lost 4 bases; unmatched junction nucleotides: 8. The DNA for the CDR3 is TGCAGTGCCGGGAAAGCGGGAGAATACAATGAGCAGTTCTTC. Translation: CSAGKAGEYNEQFF.

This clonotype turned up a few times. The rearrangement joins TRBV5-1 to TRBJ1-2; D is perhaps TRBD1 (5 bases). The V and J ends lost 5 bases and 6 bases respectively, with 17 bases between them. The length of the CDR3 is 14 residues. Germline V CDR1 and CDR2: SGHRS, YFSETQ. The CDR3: CASSSGTLKDGYTF. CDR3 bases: TGCGCCAGCAGTTCCGGGACTTTAAAGGATGGCTACACCTTC.

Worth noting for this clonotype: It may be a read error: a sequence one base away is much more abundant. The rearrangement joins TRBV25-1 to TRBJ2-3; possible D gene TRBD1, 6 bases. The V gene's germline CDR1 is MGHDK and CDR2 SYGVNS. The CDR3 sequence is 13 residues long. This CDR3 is CASSEDSADTQCF. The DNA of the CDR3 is TGTGCCAGCAGTGAGGACAGTGCAGATACGCAGTGTTTT.

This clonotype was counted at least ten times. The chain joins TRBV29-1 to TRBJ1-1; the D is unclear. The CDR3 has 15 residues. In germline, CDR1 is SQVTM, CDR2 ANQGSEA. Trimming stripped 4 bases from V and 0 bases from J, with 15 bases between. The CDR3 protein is CSVASPVLMNTEAFF. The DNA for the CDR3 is TGCAGCGTTGCCAGTCCCGTCCTTATGAACACTGAAGCTTTCTTT.

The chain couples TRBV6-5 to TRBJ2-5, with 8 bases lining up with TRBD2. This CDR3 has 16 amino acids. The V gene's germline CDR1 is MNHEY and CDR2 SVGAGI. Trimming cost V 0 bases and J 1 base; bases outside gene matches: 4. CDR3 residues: CASSYSPGGPQETQYF. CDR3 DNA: TGTGCCAGCAGTTACTCACCGGGAGGGCCCCAAGAGACCCAGTACTTC.

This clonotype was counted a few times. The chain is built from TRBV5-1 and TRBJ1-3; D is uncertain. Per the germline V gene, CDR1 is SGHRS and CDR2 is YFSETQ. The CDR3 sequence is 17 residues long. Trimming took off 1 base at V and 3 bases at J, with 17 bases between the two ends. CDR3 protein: CASSLTPNTAYGNTIYF. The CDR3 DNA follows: TGCGCCAGCAGCTTGACCCCCAATACCGCGTATGGAAACACCATATATTTT.

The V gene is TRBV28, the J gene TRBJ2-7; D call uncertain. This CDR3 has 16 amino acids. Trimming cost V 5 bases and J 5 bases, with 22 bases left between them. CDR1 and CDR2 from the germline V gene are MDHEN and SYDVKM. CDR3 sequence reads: CASSPPLDQVRHEQYF. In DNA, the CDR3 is TGTGCCAGCAGTCCCCCCCTTGACCAGGTCAGACACGAGCAGTACTTC.

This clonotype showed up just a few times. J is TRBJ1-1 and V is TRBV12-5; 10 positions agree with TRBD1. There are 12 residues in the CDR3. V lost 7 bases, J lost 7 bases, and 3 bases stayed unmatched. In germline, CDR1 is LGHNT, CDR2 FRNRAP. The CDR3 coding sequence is TGTGCTAGTGCCGGGGACAGGGGTGAAGCTTTCTTT. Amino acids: CASAGDRGEAFF.

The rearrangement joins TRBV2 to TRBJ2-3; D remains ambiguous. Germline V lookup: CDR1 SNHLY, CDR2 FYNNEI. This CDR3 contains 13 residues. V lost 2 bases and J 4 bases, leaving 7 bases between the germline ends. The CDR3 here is CASSELVADTQYF. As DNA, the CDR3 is TGTGCCAGCAGTGAACTAGTTGCAGATACGCAGTATTTT.

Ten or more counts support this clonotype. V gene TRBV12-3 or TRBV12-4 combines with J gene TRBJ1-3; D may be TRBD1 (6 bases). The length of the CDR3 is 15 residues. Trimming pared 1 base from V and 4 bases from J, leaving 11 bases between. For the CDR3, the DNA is TGTGCCAGCAGTTTAGGGGGACATCTCGGAAACACCATATATTTT. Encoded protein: CASSLGGHLGNTIYF.

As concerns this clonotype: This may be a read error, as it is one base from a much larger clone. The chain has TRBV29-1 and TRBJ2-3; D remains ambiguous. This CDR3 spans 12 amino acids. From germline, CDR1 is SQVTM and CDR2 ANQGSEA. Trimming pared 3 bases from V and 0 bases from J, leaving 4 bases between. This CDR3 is CSVEWSTDTQYF. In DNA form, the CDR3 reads TGCAGCGTTGAGTGGAGCACAGATACGCAGTATTTT.

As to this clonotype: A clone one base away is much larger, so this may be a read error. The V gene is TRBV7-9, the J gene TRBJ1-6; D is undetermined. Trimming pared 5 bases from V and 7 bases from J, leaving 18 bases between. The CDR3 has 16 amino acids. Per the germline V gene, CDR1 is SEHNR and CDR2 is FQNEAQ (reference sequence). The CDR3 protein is CASSPIGRGVNSPLHF. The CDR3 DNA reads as TGTGCCAGCAGCCCCATTGGACGCGGCGTAAATTCACCCCTCCACTTT.